The rows below give T cell receptor beta chains drawn from one sample of a study of T cells in Graves' hyperthyroidism and ophthalmopathy. TCRdb recomputed calls from the multiplex PCR reads with MiXCR, one row per CDR3 protein. Seen here are about 260,000 distinct CDR3 sequences, 15% to 20% observed once, and the top ten hold more than 25%. The sample taken for sequencing was blood. These receptor sequences come from a woman aged 18-30 years with Graves' ophthalmopathy. CDR3s include the opening cysteine and the closing phenylalanine or tryptophan. D genes are given only for firm matches. Rows may omit the clone size; those that give it use once, few, many or a size class.

length	V	size	D	J	CDR3	DNA
12	TRBV28	many	-	TRBJ1-2	CASSLPDYGYTF	TGTGCCAGCAGTTTACCGGACTATGGCTACACCTTC
17	TRBV3-1	many	-	TRBJ1-3	CASSPLLGRRRGNTIYF	TGTGCCAGCAGCCCCCTTCTTGGAAGACGGCGTGGAAACACCATATATTTT
20	TRBV11-2	few	TRBD1	TRBJ1-1	CASSLVGTGNPRRENTEAFF	TGTGCCAGCAGCTTAGTGGGGACAGGTAACCCGCGACGAGAGAACACTGAAGCTTTCTTT
14	TRBV11-3	many	-	TRBJ2-7	CASSLVWRGGEQYF	TGTGCCAGCAGCTTAGTATGGAGGGGCGGCGAGCAGTACTTC
15	TRBV12-3/TRBV12-4	many	-	TRBJ1-1	CASSLRGDPFSQAFF	TGTGCCAGCAGTTTAAGGGGGGACCCCTTCAGTCAGGCTTTCTTT
16	TRBV20-1	few	TRBD2	TRBJ2-5	CSAILSSGGSQETQYF	TGCAGTGCTATACTATCGAGCGGGGGATCCCAAGAGACCCAGTACTTC
13	TRBV28	many	-	TRBJ2-1	CASSVPNSGEQFF	TGTGCCAGCAGTGTCCCAAATTCGGGTGAGCAGTTCTTC
16	TRBV12-3/TRBV12-4	many	-	TRBJ2-7	CASSLMESGWDYEQYF	TGTGCCAGCAGTTTAATGGAGAGCGGCTGGGATTACGAGCAGTACTTC
15	TRBV7-3	many	TRBD1	TRBJ2-3	CASSFWQGATDTQYF	TGTGCCAGCAGCTTCTGGCAGGGGGCAACAGATACGCAGTATTTT
12	TRBV20-1	many	-	TRBJ2-7	CSAYRDGSEQYF	TGCAGTGCTTATAGGGACGGGTCAGAGCAGTACTTC
15	TRBV9	-	TRBD1	TRBJ2-3	CASSIGQGNTDTQYF	TGTGCCAGCAGCATCGGACAGGGAAACACAGATACGCAGTATTTT
12	TRBV28	many	-	TRBJ1-2	CASSFGRRGYTF	TGTGCCAGCAGTTTCGGACGGAGAGGCTACACCTTC
13	TRBV20-1	-	-	TRBJ2-3	CSARGSRTDTQYF	TGCAGTGCTAGGGGCAGTCGCACAGATACGCAGTATTTT
13	TRBV7-3	many	-	TRBJ2-1	CASSESGKNEQFF	TGTGCCAGCAGCGAATCAGGGAAGAATGAGCAGTTCTTC
16	TRBV19	-	TRBD2	TRBJ2-2	CASSIASGVNTGELFF	TGTGCCAGTAGTATTGCTAGCGGAGTGAACACCGGGGAGCTGTTTTTT
21	TRBV10-2	-	-	TRBJ2-1	CASSEIGRSWGTKGSYNEQFF	TGCGCCAGCAGTGAGATAGGACGATCCTGGGGGACAAAGGGCTCCTACAATGAGCAGTTCTTC
13	TRBV5-1	many	-	TRBJ1-1	CASSLVQPTEAFF	TGCGCCAGCAGCTTGGTGCAGCCTACTGAAGCTTTCTTT
16	TRBV20-1	many	-	TRBJ2-2	CSASGGQGVNTGELFF	TGCAGTGCTAGTGGAGGGCAGGGAGTGAACACCGGGGAGCTGTTTTTT
14	TRBV12-3/TRBV12-4	many	TRBD1	TRBJ1-5	CASSLRTGSQPQHF	TGTGCCAGCAGTTTAAGGACAGGGAGTCAGCCCCAGCATTTT
14	TRBV3-1	many	-	TRBJ2-2	CASSPALIPEELFF	TGTGCCAGCAGCCCCGCCTTGATACCCGAGGAGCTGTTTTTT
16	TRBV5-1	many	TRBD2	TRBJ2-1	CASSLARTSGGDEQFF	TGCGCCAGCAGCTTGGCCCGGACTAGCGGGGGTGATGAGCAGTTCTTC
17	TRBV14	many	-	TRBJ2-1	CASSQAPPRASHNEQFF	TGTGCCAGCAGCCAAGCCCCTCCTAGGGCTTCCCACAATGAGCAGTTCTTC
16	TRBV3-1	many	-	TRBJ1-2	CASSQDLRGSNYGYTF	TGTGCCAGCAGCCAAGATCTTCGGGGGTCTAACTATGGCTACACCTTC
12	TRBV6-1	many	-	TRBJ2-3	CASTPDRYTQYF	TGTGCCAGCACCCCCGATCGGTATACGCAGTATTTT
14	TRBV19	few	-	TRBJ2-2	CATRRGTDTGELFF	TGTGCCACCCGGCGGGGGACAGACACCGGGGAGCTGTTTTTT
15	TRBV20-1	many	-	TRBJ1-1	CSATPLAGPNTEAFF	TGCAGTGCTACCCCTCTGGCAGGTCCGAACACTGAAGCTTTCTTT
19	TRBV18	many	TRBD1	TRBJ2-1	CASSPPRDRGFRPHNEQFF	TGTGCCAGCTCACCGCCCCGGGACAGGGGATTTCGGCCTCACAATGAGCAGTTCTTC
18	TRBV7-3	many	TRBD2	TRBJ2-1	CASSLMSGGGGTYNEQFF	TGTGCCAGCAGCTTAATGAGTGGCGGGGGGGGAACCTACAATGAGCAGTTCTTC
16	TRBV12-3/TRBV12-4	many	-	TRBJ1-1	CASTPLVAGRNTEAFF	TGTGCCAGCACCCCCTTGGTAGCAGGGAGGAACACTGAAGCTTTCTTT
17	TRBV18	many	-	TRBJ1-5	CASSPPGASYSNQPQHF	TGTGCCAGCTCACCACCGGGGGCCTCTTATAGCAATCAGCCCCAGCATTTT
17	TRBV6-4	many	TRBD2	TRBJ2-3	CASSDSVAGGSRDTQYF	TGTGCCAGCAGTGACTCAGTAGCGGGAGGTTCGAGAGATACGCAGTATTTT
13	TRBV27	many	-	TRBJ1-2	CASSKLQGGGYTF	TGTGCCAGCAGTAAACTACAGGGAGGCGGCTACACCTTC
17	TRBV20-1	many	TRBD2	TRBJ2-1	CSARVTSGRASYNEQFF	TGCAGTGCTAGAGTCACTAGCGGGAGGGCCTCCTACAATGAGCAGTTCTTC
14	TRBV20-1	many	-	TRBJ1-3	CSGSTGSSGNTIYF	TGCAGTGGGAGCACAGGGTCGTCTGGAAACACCATATATTTT
14	TRBV11-2	many	-	TRBJ1-1	CASGRTGMNTEAFF	TGTGCCAGCGGGAGGACCGGTATGAACACTGAAGCTTTCTTT
17	TRBV7-2	many	TRBD2	TRBJ2-3	CASNFPLSGSNTDTQYF	TGTGCCAGCAACTTCCCTCTTAGCGGGAGTAACACAGATACGCAGTATTTT
14	TRBV2	-	-	TRBJ2-2	CASTETHNTGELFF	TGTGCCAGTACTGAGACACACAACACCGGGGAGCTGTTTTTT
13	TRBV6-5	many	-	TRBJ2-7	CASSYDLSYEQYF	TGTGCCAGCAGTTACGACTTGTCCTACGAGCAGTACTTC
14	TRBV19	-	-	TRBJ2-3	CASSIGTTTDTQYF	TGTGCCAGTAGTATAGGGACAACAACAGATACACAGTATTTT
14	TRBV6-1	many	-	TRBJ1-1	CASIIDRSHTEAFF	TGTGCCAGCATCATCGACAGGAGTCACACTGAAGCTTTCTTT
18	TRBV12-3/TRBV12-4	many	-	TRBJ2-2	CASSADWGRGWNTGELFF	TGTGCCAGCAGTGCCGACTGGGGGAGGGGGTGGAACACCGGGGAGCTGTTTTTT
13	TRBV6-1	many	-	TRBJ2-2	CASSVSRAGELFF	TGTGCCAGCAGTGTATCCAGGGCCGGGGAGCTGTTTTTT
18	TRBV19	few	TRBD1	TRBJ2-2	CASSIPGQGVTNTGELFF	TGTGCCAGTAGCATCCCGGGACAGGGGGTTACGAACACCGGGGAGCTGTTTTTT
15	TRBV28	many	TRBD1	TRBJ2-7	CASSLFGTGSYEQYF	TGTGCCAGCAGTTTATTTGGGACAGGGTCCTACGAGCAGTACTTC
15	TRBV20-1	many	TRBD2	TRBJ2-1	CSAFPTGLAGNEQFF	TGCAGTGCTTTTCCTACGGGACTAGCGGGCAATGAGCAGTTCTTC
15	TRBV28	many	TRBD1	TRBJ2-7	CASSFANTGGYEQYF	TGTGCCAGCAGTTTTGCGAACACAGGGGGCTACGAGCAGTACTTC
13	TRBV6-5	-	-	TRBJ2-5	CASSYSLVETQYF	TGTGCCAGCAGTTACTCGTTGGTCGAGACCCAGTACTTC
11	TRBV20-1	many	-	TRBJ1-1	CSARGGTEAFF	TGCAGTGCTAGAGGGGGCACTGAAGCTTTCTTT
17	TRBV4-3	many	TRBD1	TRBJ2-3	CASSRDRGLPSTDTQYF	TGCGCCAGCAGCCGGGACAGGGGGCTACCTAGCACAGATACGCAGTATTTT
15	TRBV7-3	many	-	TRBJ1-1	CASSPHPPPRTEAFF	TGTGCCAGCAGCCCCCACCCACCGCCGCGGACTGAAGCTTTCTTT
13	TRBV11-2	many	-	TRBJ1-2	CASSEELNYGYTF	TGTGCCAGCAGCGAAGAACTGAACTATGGCTACACCTTC
14	TRBV9	many	-	TRBJ1-1	CASSVEEGNTEAFF	TGTGCCAGCAGCGTAGAGGAAGGGAACACTGAAGCTTTCTTT
14	TRBV18	many	TRBD1	TRBJ2-7	CASSPGTGIGEQYF	TGTGCCAGCTCCCCGGGGACAGGGATAGGCGAGCAGTACTTC
12	TRBV12-3/TRBV12-4	many	-	TRBJ2-7	CASGLYGFEQYF	TGTGCCAGCGGACTTTACGGGTTCGAGCAGTACTTC
14	TRBV2	-	-	TRBJ2-1	CASSGKNVNNEQFF	TGTGCCAGCAGTGGCAAGAACGTGAACAATGAGCAGTTCTTC